The entry that follows covers one T cell receptor beta chain sequence. The table lists this clone with a few counts. The antigen this receptor binds is unknown. The record has no base qualities; no much larger clone is one base away. The immunoSEQ Assay, a bias-controlled multiplex PCR, was used to amplify TCRbeta CDR3 regions from genomic DNA. Concerning the study's data processing: Within the assay, amplification of reference gene primers was used to estimate how many nucleated cells each sample contained. To quantify the absolute abundance of each unique TCRbeta CDR3 rearrangement, sequence reads were collapsed and filtered. For each sample, productive Simpson clonality was calculated by taking the square root of Simpson's diversity index across productive rearrangements. The table comes from immuneACCESS by way of TCRdb, which keeps in-frame sequences with V and J called. Part of the clones is missing from these tables; in studies checked, under half for an unresolved V gene and the rest for unknown reasons. From that table come the V and J calls and clone size; the DNA was used to work out D and trimming. This sample is represented by some 140,000 clones; around 79% of them were singletons. Clones ranked in the top ten supply 20% of the sample.

The CDR3 runs 15 residues from the cysteine to the phenylalanine. Of the read, only the CDR3 DNA is kept; its 45 bases are in frame from base 1. V ends up 4 bases short and J 4 bases short, with an unmatched junction base count of 6. According to the germline V gene, CDR1 reads SGHRS and CDR2 reads YFSETQ. Each collaborating institution followed its own protocols to collect whole blood in K2EDTA tubes. Collaborator samples were shipped for TCRbeta analysis as frozen whole blood, isolated PBMCs, or DNA extracted from either sample type. The data were obtained in a study of blood T cell repertoires in COVID-19 (dated by TCRdb to the early 2020s). Turning to the overall study: Samples covering the acute and convalescent phases of COVID-19 were provided by collaborators in the United States, Italy and Spain. Samples came from the ongoing ImmuneRACE study (first 160 participants) plus 1,254 subjects from 6 global collaborators. The sample metadata nearly always contained a de-identified subject ID, COVID-19 status, age in years and sex. The material from the prospective study consisted of cDNA or gDNA derived from T cells, B-cell-depleted T cells, or PBMCs. HLA class I and class II types, where available, came from metadata supplied by the sample provider rather than from assay-based typing. A freely available public database, intended as a resource for researchers studying the immune response to SARS-CoV-2, is where the repertoires were released. Subjects who had been exposed to COVID-19, were actively infected with it, or had recovered from it provided the deeply sampled blood TCRbeta repertoires that made up the dataset. Findings and caveats that apply to the study as a whole: The quantity of clinical and demographic metadata differed by source and by participant and was supplied without curation.

The TCR comes from a man older than 75 with acute or convalescent COVID-19. Recombination linked TRBV5-1 to TRBJ2-5; 11 central bases correspond to TRBD1. Input material: peripheral blood. This receptor has the CDR3 CASSAMGTGGETQYF. At the DNA level, the sequence is TGCGCCAGCAGCGCCATGGGGACAGGGGGAGAGACCCAGTACTTC.